The 26 T cell receptor beta chains below all came from one sample that was sequenced in a study of identical twins. TCRdb re-called the 5' RACE reads with MiXCR, one entry per CDR3 protein. The sample consists of about 700,000 distinct CDR3 sequences, over 8.5% of them appearing once. The same specimen was also included in a second study, on yellow fever vaccine responses in identical twins.

Sequencing was done on a sample of PBMCs. These receptors were obtained from a woman aged 18-29 years in good health.

The CDR3 bases are TGCAGTGCCCCGGGACAGTCCACAGATACGCAGTATTTT. It translates to CSAPGQSTDTQYF. This sequence joins TRBV20-1 and TRBJ2-3, with 7 nucleotides matching TRBD1. From germline, CDR1 is DFQATT and CDR2 SNEGSKA (reference sequence). The CDR3 has 13 residues. J was trimmed by 2 bases and V by 6 bases; bases with no gene match: 5.

This chain uses TRBV3-1 with TRBJ2-4; 7 bases are a match to TRBD1. Germline values: CDR1 LGHDT, CDR2 YNNKEL (reference sequence). The CDR3 spans 15 residues. V shed 4 bases and J 1 base; nucleotides not matched to a gene: 4. The CDR3: CASSPVTGAKNIQYF. The CDR3, as DNA: TGTGCCAGCAGCCCAGTGACAGGGGCCAAAAACATTCAGTACTTC.

This clonotype was counted a few times. The V call is TRBV28, the J call TRBJ2-3; possibly TRBD2 for D (5 bases). The CDR3 has 17 amino acids. The V end lost 6 bases, the J end lost 1 base, and 20 bases lay between the germline ends. The germline V gene has CDR1 MDHEN and CDR2 SYDVKM. The CDR3 protein is CASSTPAQEDGTDTQYF. The CDR3 DNA reads as TGTGCCAGCAGCACGCCTGCCCAGGAGGATGGCACAGATACGCAGTATTTT.

This chain links TRBV6-1 with TRBJ2-7; no definite D call. Germline assignment: CDR1 MNHNS and CDR2 SASEGT. V was trimmed by 7 bases and J by 4 bases, leaving 17 bases between them. This CDR3 has 14 amino acids. The DNA for the CDR3 is TGTGCCAGCATGAATCCGGGCGGTTCGTACGAGCAGTACTTC. Amino acids: CASMNPGGSYEQYF.

This clonotype has just a few counts. The chain combines TRBV18 with TRBJ1-6, with D maybe TRBD1 (6 bases). The germline CDR1 and CDR2 sequences are KGHSH and LQKENI. The ends were cut back, 4 bases at V and 13 bases at J, with 11 bases in the middle. This CDR3 has 12 amino acids. Here the CDR3 DNA reads TGTGCCAGCTCACAAAGGGGGTTCCCCCTCCACTTT. Translating it yields CASSQRGFPLHF.

This clonotype came up many times. The chain couples TRBV14 to TRBJ2-1; the D gene is possibly TRBD1 (5 bases). V was pared by 4 bases and J by 8 bases, with 9 bases between. Germline lookup yields CDR1 SGHDN and CDR2 FVKESK. The CDR3 loop spans 12 amino acids. The CDR3 DNA reads TGTGCCAGCAGCCCTCAGGGTTATGAGCAGTTCTTC. Its protein is CASSPQGYEQFF.

This chain uses TRBV3-1 with TRBJ2-7; possible D gene TRBD1, 6 bases. The CDR3 is 16 amino acids. V lost 1 base and J lost 2, with 15 bases in between. Germline-derived CDR1 and CDR2 are LGHDT and YNNKEL (reference sequence). The CDR3: CASSQGPSGTPYEQYF. CDR3 coding DNA: TGTGCCAGCAGCCAAGGGCCTTCCGGGACACCCTACGAGCAGTACTTC.

J is TRBJ2-1 and V is TRBV20-1; 12 nucleotides agree with TRBD2. The CDR3 totals 18 residues. J lost 0 bases, V lost 4 bases, and 10 bases had no gene match. From germline, CDR1 is DFQATT and CDR2 SNEGSKA (reference sequence). CDR3 residues: CSATALAGGSNSYNEQFF. In DNA form, the CDR3 reads TGCAGTGCTACAGCACTAGCGGGAGGTTCAAACTCCTACAATGAGCAGTTCTTC.

The rearrangement joins TRBV4-1 to TRBJ1-3; no clear D gene. V lost 2 bases to trimming and J lost 2 bases, with 13 bases between them. The V gene's germline CDR1 is MGHRA and CDR2 YSYEKL. The CDR3 runs to 16 residues. The DNA of the CDR3 is TGCGCCAGCAGCCAACCGGTGGCGGACGCTGGAAACACCATATATTTT. Residues: CASSQPVADAGNTIYF.

This clonotype came up a few times. The genes are TRBV2 and TRBJ2-7, with 10 bases lining up with TRBD2. CDR1 and CDR2 from the germline V gene are SNHLY and FYNNEI. The CDR3 is made up of 17 amino acids. The junction had 9 bases not matched to a gene; V was cut back by 4 bases and J by 0 bases. In DNA form, the CDR3 reads TGTGCCAGCAGTGGTCCCGGGACTAGCGAGAGCTCCTACGAGCAGTACTTC. Its protein is CASSGPGTSESSYEQYF.

Ten or more counts support this clonotype. The germline gene is not matched at one end of the junction; a read error may be the cause. The chain combines TRBV5-1 with TRBJ2-5; a possible D gene is TRBD1 (6 bases). Germline V gene sequence: CDR1 SGHRS, CDR2 YFSETQ. The CDR3 consists of 13 residues. The DNA of the CDR3 is TGTGCCAGCAGCCAACAGGGACAAGAGACCCAGTACTTC. Protein sequence: CASSQQGQETQYF.

At least ten counts were recorded for this clonotype. V and J are TRBV11-2 and TRBJ2-5; maybe TRBD1 (6 bases). Germline V gene data show CDR1 as SGHAT and CDR2 as FQNNGV. This CDR3 contains 16 residues. V lost 2 bases, J lost 2 bases, and 15 bases lay in between. The CDR3 region has the DNA TGTGCCAGCAGCTTACAAACAGGGATGCCTCAAGAGACCCAGTACTTC. Translating it yields CASSLQTGMPQETQYF.

This rearrangement joins TRBV28 to TRBJ2-3; unclear D gene. Per germline, CDR1 MDHEN and CDR2 SYDVKM. Trimming took 9 bases from V and 1 from J, leaving 8 bases between them. The CDR3 is made up of 12 amino acids. The CDR3 nucleotides read TGTGCCAGTGCCTTCCGCACAGATACGCAGTATTTT. Its protein is CASAFRTDTQYF.

This clonotype occurred a few times. The V call is TRBV25-1, the J call TRBJ2-6; 8 bases line up with TRBD1. The CDR3 runs to 17 residues. The germline V gene has CDR1 MGHDK and CDR2 SYGVNS. The V gene end was trimmed by 3 bases and the J gene end by 2 bases; junction bases not matched to a gene: 6. CDR3 sequence: CASSDPSGGTGANVLTF. The CDR3 region has the DNA TGTGCCAGCAGTGACCCCTCAGGGGGCACTGGGGCCAACGTCCTGACTTTC. Together with reference TRBV25-1 and TRBJ2-6, the CDR3 gives the full variable domain: EADIYQTPRYLVIGTGKKITLECSQTMGHDKMYWYQQDPGMELHLIHYSYGVNSTEKGDLSSESTVSRIRTEHFPLTLESARPSHTSQYLCASSDPSGGTGANVLTFGAGSRLTVL.

At least ten counts were recorded for this clonotype. This chain links TRBV7-2 with TRBJ2-7; weak D call: TRBD1 (6 bases). V lost 6 bases and J lost 3, with 12 bases in between. Germline V gives CDR1 SGHTA, CDR2 FQGNSA. The CDR3 is 13 residues long. CDR3 sequence (DNA): TGTGCCAGCAGTTTGAGAGGGGGCTACGAGCAGTACTTC. Translated, it gives CASSLRGGYEQYF.

CDR3 sequence: CASSPLVGSSYNEQFF. In DNA form, the CDR3 reads TGCGCCAGCAGCCCACTTGTTGGCAGCTCCTACAATGAGCAGTTCTTC. The chain is built from TRBV4-3 and TRBJ2-1; D not resolved. Germline CDR1 and CDR2: LGHNA and YSLEER. Trimming removed 4 bases from V and 0 bases from J, with 13 bases in between. This CDR3 comprises 16 residues.

This clonotype was seen a handful of times. This chain connects TRBV10-3 to TRBJ2-1; 14 bases are a match to TRBD2. CDR1 is ENHRY and CDR2 is SYGVKD in the germline V gene. Trimming at V came to 3 bases and at J to 7 bases, leaving 5 bases not matched to a gene. CDR3 length: 16 residues. The CDR3 nucleotides are TGTGCCATCAGTGATCGGACTAGCGGGAGGAGTAATGAGCAGTTCTTC. Its protein product is CAISDRTSGRSNEQFF.

The rearrangement uses TRBV7-9 and TRBJ2-7; 7 bases align to TRBD1. V lost 5 bases, J lost 6 bases, and 4 bases stayed unmatched. Germline-derived CDR1 and CDR2 are SEHNR and FQNEAQ (reference sequence). This CDR3 spans 12 amino acids. Here the CDR3 DNA reads TGTGCCAGCAGCCCGACAGGGCGCGAGCAGTACTTC. Protein product: CASSPTGREQYF. Combining the CDR3 with reference TRBV7-9 and TRBJ2-7 gives the whole variable domain DTGVSQNPRHKITKRGQNVTFRCDPISEHNRLYWYRQTLGQGPEFLTYFQNEAQLEKSRLLSDRFSAERPKGSFSTLEIQRTEQGDSAMYLCASSPTGREQYFGPGTRLTVT.

This clonotype was recorded many times. The chain is built from TRBV10-3 and TRBJ1-1; weak D call: TRBD1 (6 bases). Trimming stripped 3 bases from V and 4 bases from J, with 15 bases between. The germline CDR1 and CDR2 sequences are ENHRY and SYGVKD. The length of the CDR3 is 15 residues. The CDR3 region is CAISDEPGAPTEAFF. The CDR3 nucleotides read TGTGCCATCAGTGATGAGCCGGGGGCGCCCACTGAAGCTTTCTTT.

The V gene is TRBV7-3, the J gene TRBJ2-1; D possibly corresponds to TRBD1 (5 bases). The CDR3 covers 15 residues. V shed 0 bases and J shed 1 base, with 7 bases lying between them. From germline, CDR1 is SGHTA and CDR2 FQGTGA. In nucleotides, the CDR3 is TGTGCCAGCAGCTTAACTCAGGGTTCCTACAATGAGCAGTTCTTC. Amino acids: CASSLTQGSYNEQFF.

This clonotype was counted only a few times. J is TRBJ2-5 and V is TRBV20-1; D gene unclear. The CDR3 spans 14 residues. V lost 3 bases and J 2 bases, leaving 13 bases between the germline ends. Germline V gene data show CDR1 as DFQATT and CDR2 as SNEGSKA (reference sequence). The CDR3 sequence is CSARADNPQETQYF. The CDR3 nucleotides read TGCAGTGCTAGGGCGGATAACCCACAAGAGACCCAGTACTTC.

The chain carries TRBV9 and TRBJ2-1, with 10 positions matching TRBD2. V was pared by 6 bases and J by 5 bases, with 8 bases of the junction left unmatched. The CDR3 consists of 15 residues. The germline V gene encodes CDR1 SGDLS and CDR2 YYNGEE. Here the CDR3 reads CASTLPGLADNEQFF. The CDR3 DNA follows: TGTGCCAGCACTCTCCCCGGACTAGCGGACAATGAGCAGTTCTTC. Full variable domain (missing parts from reference TRBV9 and TRBJ2-1): DSGVTQTPKHLITATGQRVTLRCSPRSGDLSVYWYQQSLDQGLQFLIQYYNGEERAKGNILERFSAQQFPDLHSELNLSSLELGDSALYFCASTLPGLADNEQFFGPGTRLTVL.

This chain connects TRBV14 to TRBJ2-3, with D perhaps given as TRBD1 or TRBD2 (6 bases each). This CDR3 has 16 amino acids. Germline values: CDR1 SGHDN, CDR2 FVKESK. The V and J ends lost 1 base and 8 bases respectively, with 19 bases between them. In nucleotides, the CDR3 is TGTGCCAGCAGCCAAGGGACGGGGGCACGAGCGGTTACGCAGTATTTT. It codes for CASSQGTGARAVTQYF.

V is TRBV3-1 and J is TRBJ2-3; 12 nucleotides match TRBD2. With 4 bases clipped from V and 2 bases from J, the junction kept 7 bases outside the gene matches. This CDR3 is 17 amino acids long. The germline V gene has CDR1 LGHDT and CDR2 YNNKEL (reference sequence). The DNA of the CDR3 is TGTGCCAGCAGCCCTCGTACTAGCGGGGGGCCCACAGATACGCAGTATTTT. Amino acid sequence: CASSPRTSGGPTDTQYF.

Only a few counts were recorded for this clonotype. The chain is built from TRBV7-9 and TRBJ1-5; TRBD1 matches 9 bases. V gave up 8 bases and J gave up 6 bases; unmatched junction bases: 5. Germline CDR1 SEHNR, CDR2 FQNEAQ (reference sequence). The CDR3 runs to 13 residues. For the CDR3, the DNA is TGTGCCAGCGGAGACAGGGGGGGTCAGCCCCAGCATTTT. It is translated as CASGDRGGQPQHF.

Ten or more counts support this clonotype. The chain's CDR3 is CASSKPSGFNYGYTF. As DNA, the CDR3 is TGTGCCAGCAGCAAGCCCTCAGGCTTTAACTATGGCTACACCTTC. The chain uses TRBV28 and TRBJ1-2; no clear D gene. The length of the CDR3 is 15 residues. V lost 6 bases to trimming and J lost 1 base, with 15 bases between them. CDR1 is MDHEN, CDR2 SYDVKM, per germline.